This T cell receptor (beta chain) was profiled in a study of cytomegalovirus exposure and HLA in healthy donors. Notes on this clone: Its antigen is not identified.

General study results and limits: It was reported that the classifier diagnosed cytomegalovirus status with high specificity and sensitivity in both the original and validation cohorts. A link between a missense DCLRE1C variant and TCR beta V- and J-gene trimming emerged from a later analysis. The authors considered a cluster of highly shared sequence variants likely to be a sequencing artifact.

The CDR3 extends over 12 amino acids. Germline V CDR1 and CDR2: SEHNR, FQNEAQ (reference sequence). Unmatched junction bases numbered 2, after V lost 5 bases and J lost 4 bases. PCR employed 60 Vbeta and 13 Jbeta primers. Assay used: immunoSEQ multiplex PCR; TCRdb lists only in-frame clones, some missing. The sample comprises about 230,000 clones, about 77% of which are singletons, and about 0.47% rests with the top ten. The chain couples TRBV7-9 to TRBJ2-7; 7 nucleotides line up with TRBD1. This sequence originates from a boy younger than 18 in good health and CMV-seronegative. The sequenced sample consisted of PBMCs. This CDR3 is CASSEQGYEQYF. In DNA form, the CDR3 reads TGTGCCAGCAGCGAACAGGGGTACGAGCAGTACTTC. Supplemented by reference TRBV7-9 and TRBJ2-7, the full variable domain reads DTGVSQNPRHKITKRGQNVTFRCDPISEHNRLYWYRQTLGQGPEFLTYFQNEAQLEKSRLLSDRFSAERPKGSFSTLEIQRTEQGDSAMYLCASSEQGYEQYFGPGTRLTVT.